The rows below give T cell receptor beta chains drawn from one sample of a study of T-cell memory formation after mild COVID-19. Each CDR3 protein gets one entry after TCRdb re-called the 5' RACE reads with MiXCR. This repertoire shows about 430,000 distinct CDR3 sequences, about 24% found once; its top ten account for 7% to 9.5%. Sequenced input: PBMCs or a T cell subset sorted from them (not recorded which). These receptors originate from an adult woman who had mild COVID-19 (a few samples of this study predate the infection). Cell type and time point are not known. The CDR3 runs from the conserved cysteine through the conserved F or W. A D gene is named only where the DNA matches it firmly. The listing skips clone size in some rows; elsewhere it reads once, few, many or a size class.

j_call d_call v_call clone_size cdr3_aa cdr3_nt
TRBJ2-7 NA TRBV25-1 few CASSELVGGSYEQYF TGTGCCAGCAGTGAATTAGTAGGGGGGTCCTACGAGCAGTACTTC
TRBJ2-1 NA TRBV7-2 few CASSFGRRTYNEQFF TGTGCCAGCAGCTTCGGGCGGAGAACCTACAATGAGCAGTTCTTC
TRBJ2-7 TRBD2 TRBV6-2/TRBV6-3 few CASRDSGREVEQYF TGTGCCAGCAGAGACTCGGGTCGGGAGGTCGAGCAGTACTTC
TRBJ1-5 TRBD1 TRBV12-3/TRBV12-4 NA CASSPPGQGANQPQHF TGTGCCAGCAGTCCGCCGGGACAGGGGGCGAATCAGCCCCAGCATTTT
TRBJ1-1 NA TRBV9 NA CASSVGGQTNTEAFF TGTGCCAGCAGCGTAGGGGGGCAGACGAACACTGAAGCTTTCTTT
TRBJ1-5 TRBD1 TRBV6-2/TRBV6-3 few CASSYLGSTGGNYQPQHF TGTGCCAGCAGTTATCTCGGGTCGACAGGGGGCAATTATCAGCCCCAGCATTTT
TRBJ1-6 TRBD1 TRBV4-3 NA CASSQPGQSNSPLHF TGCGCCAGCAGCCAACCGGGACAGTCTAATTCACCCCTCCACTTT
TRBJ2-1 NA TRBV5-6 few CASSLTGLSSSYNEQFF TGTGCCAGCAGCTTGACAGGGCTCTCTAGCTCCTACAATGAGCAGTTCTTC
TRBJ2-1 TRBD1 TRBV29-1 few CSVERTGFEGAEQFF TGCAGCGTGGAAAGGACAGGGTTTGAGGGGGCTGAGCAGTTCTTC
TRBJ2-1 NA TRBV11-3 few CASSLVGMTLNEQFF TGTGCCAGCAGCTTAGTCGGGATGACCCTAAATGAGCAGTTCTTC
TRBJ1-2 TRBD1 TRBV7-2 few CASSLTGTVNYGYTF TGTGCCAGCAGCTTAACCGGGACAGTCAACTATGGCTACACCTTC
TRBJ2-1 NA TRBV30 few CAWRALGANEQFF TGTGCCTGGAGGGCCCTGGGGGCCAATGAGCAGTTCTTC
TRBJ2-3 TRBD2 TRBV14 NA CASRQGLAGEYPWYF TGTGCCAGCAGACAGGGACTAGCGGGAGAATACCCGTGGTATTTT
TRBJ2-3 TRBD2 TRBV6-1 NA CASKTGGYTDTQYF TGTGCCAGCAAGACCGGGGGGTACACAGATACGCAGTATTTT
TRBJ2-1 TRBD2 TRBV11-2 NA CASSLLGGGLEVYNEQFF TGTGCCAGCAGCTTACTAGGGGGGGGACTAGAAGTTTACAATGAGCAGTTCTTC
TRBJ1-2 TRBD1 TRBV12-3/TRBV12-4 few CASSPRTGEMKGYTF TGTGCCAGCAGCCCCAGGACAGGGGAAATGAAGGGCTACACCTTC
TRBJ2-7 TRBD1 TRBV5-1 NA CASSLVQGATYEQYF TGCGCCAGCAGCTTGGTTCAGGGGGCGACCTACGAGCAGTACTTC
TRBJ1-4 NA TRBV19 NA CASSIGEKLFF TGTGCCAGTAGTATAGGTGAAAAACTGTTTTTT
TRBJ1-2 TRBD1 TRBV6-5 NA CASSWTGHGYTF TGTGCCAGCAGCTGGACAGGGCATGGCTACACCTTC
TRBJ2-7 NA TRBV7-2 few CASSLNPLGEQYF TGTGCCAGCAGCTTAAACCCCCTGGGAGAGCAGTACTTC
TRBJ1-2 NA TRBV4-1 few CASSQDRGGNYGYTF TGCGCCAGCAGCCAAGATCGCGGTGGGAACTATGGCTACACCTTC
TRBJ2-7 NA TRBV7-8 few CASSLGVRPYEQYF TGTGCCAGCAGCTTAGGGGTGAGGCCCTACGAGCAGTACTTC
TRBJ2-7 TRBD2 TRBV20-1 NA CSARDSRRGRVSYEQYF TGCAGTGCTAGAGATAGCCGTCGCGGGAGGGTATCCTACGAGCAGTACTTC
TRBJ2-3 NA TRBV11-3 NA CASSSNWADTQYF TGTGCCAGCAGCTCTAACTGGGCAGATACGCAGTATTTT
TRBJ2-7 NA TRBV2 few CASSLQGKAYEQYF TGTGCCAGCAGTCTACAGGGTAAGGCTTACGAGCAGTACTTC
TRBJ2-7 TRBD1 TRBV2 many CASSEQGESYEQYF TGTGCCAGCAGTGAACAGGGGGAATCCTACGAGCAGTACTTC
TRBJ2-1 TRBD2 TRBV18 NA CASSPPETSGRADRYNEQFF TGTGCCAGCTCACCACCGGAGACTAGCGGGAGGGCCGATCGGTACAATGAGCAGTTCTTC
TRBJ2-1 TRBD2 TRBV12-3/TRBV12-4 once CASSSYRSLRLAGEYNEQFF TGTGCCAGCAGCTCCTACAGGTCCCTTCGACTAGCGGGGGAGTACAATGAGCAGTTCTTC
TRBJ2-3 TRBD1 TRBV2 NA CAGTGDTDTQYF TGCGCAGGGACAGGGGACACAGATACGCAGTATTTT
TRBJ2-7 NA TRBV3-1 few CASSQPLAEQYF TGTGCCAGCAGCCAACCCCTGGCCGAGCAGTACTTC
TRBJ2-7 TRBD2 TRBV7-2 NA CASSSRDYRYEQYF TGTGCCAGCAGCTCCCGGGACTATCGCTACGAGCAGTACTTC
TRBJ1-2 NA TRBV20-1 NA CSARSRSGTPTNYGYTF TGCAGTGCTAGGTCGAGAAGCGGGACGCCTACTAACTATGGCTACACCTTC
TRBJ2-7 NA TRBV7-3 NA CASSSSPGPTYEQYF TGTGCCAGCAGCTCCTCACCCGGGCCAACCTACGAGCAGTACTTC
TRBJ2-1 TRBD2 TRBV7-2 NA CASGISGVLSYNEQFF TGTGCCAGCGGTATTAGCGGGGTATTATCCTACAATGAGCAGTTCTTC
TRBJ2-1 TRBD2 TRBV5-1 NA CASSLASGGSNEQFF TGCGCCAGCAGCTTGGCTAGCGGGGGGAGCAATGAGCAGTTCTTC
TRBJ2-3 TRBD1 TRBV20-1 NA CSATVTGAADTQYF TGCAGTGCTACAGTCACAGGGGCCGCGGATACGCAGTATTTT
TRBJ2-2 TRBD2 TRBV7-3 few CASSLREGNTGELFF TGTGCCAGCAGCTTACGGGAGGGCAACACCGGGGAGCTGTTTTTT
TRBJ2-1 NA TRBV19 NA CASTDLHEQFF TGTGCCAGTACCGACTTACATGAGCAGTTCTTC
TRBJ1-3 NA TRBV3-1 NA CASGRAGHSGNTIYF TGTGCCAGCGGGAGGGCAGGGCACTCTGGAAACACCATATATTTT
TRBJ1-1 NA TRBV7-8 few CASSISPLEAFF TGTGCCAGCAGCATTAGTCCTTTAGAAGCTTTCTTT
TRBJ2-7 NA TRBV7-9 few CASSRDLGSSYEQYF TGTGCCAGCAGCCGGGATCTGGGCAGCTCCTACGAGCAGTACTTC
TRBJ2-2 NA TRBV5-1 NA CASSWTPSRDTGELFF TGCGCCAGCAGCTGGACACCCTCTAGGGACACCGGGGAGCTGTTTTTT
TRBJ2-1 NA TRBV12-3/TRBV12-4 few CASSLFGTGNEQFF TGTGCCAGCAGTTTATTCGGGACGGGCAATGAGCAGTTCTTC
TRBJ2-3 NA TRBV5-1 NA CASSLGDFPATDTQYF TGCGCCAGCAGCTTGGGGGACTTCCCCGCGACTGATACGCAGTATTTT
TRBJ2-7 NA TRBV5-1 NA CASSLAGTKSYEQYF TGCGCCAGCAGCTTGGCCGGGACCAAAAGCTACGAGCAGTACTTC
TRBJ1-6 NA TRBV4-2 NA CASSWAEGGTYNSPLHF TGTGCCAGCAGCTGGGCGGAAGGTGGGACCTATAATTCACCCCTCCACTTT
TRBJ2-3 TRBD2 TRBV18 few CASSGGSADTQYF TGTGCCAGCTCCGGCGGGAGCGCAGATACGCAGTATTTT
TRBJ2-7 TRBD2 TRBV6-5 NA CASSPLAGGVWQYF TGTGCCAGCAGTCCACTAGCGGGAGGTGTGTGGCAGTACTTC
TRBJ2-5 NA TRBV7-3 NA CASSDGGTQYF TGTGCCAGCAGCGACGGAGGGACCCAGTACTTC